What follows are 10 T cell receptor beta chains derived from one specimen sequenced in a study of cytomegalovirus exposure and HLA in healthy donors. The PCR was carried out with 60 Vbeta primers and 13 Jbeta primers. Sequencing used immunoSEQ multiplex PCR; TCRdb keeps in-frame clones, though not all of them. Of 150,000 to 200,000 clones detected, about 78% appear once; the ten largest clones hold under 15%. Sequencing input: PBMCs. The receptors derive from a woman in her forties or fifties in good health and CMV-seropositive.

This chain links TRBV6-7 with TRBJ2-3; D gene uncertain. TRBV6-7 is assigned to the ORF class and has an uncertain function. CDR3 length equals 13 residues. V lost 0 bases, J lost 5 bases, and 6 bases lay in between. The CDR3 region is CASSYSQIDTQYF. CDR3 nucleotide sequence: TGTGCCAGCAGTTACTCCCAGATAGATACGCAGTATTTT.

This chain joins TRBV18 and TRBJ2-3; 9 nucleotides agree with TRBD2. Losses at the gene ends were 1 base for V and 2 bases for J; bases not matched to a gene: 4. The CDR3 is 16 amino acids. Germline CDR1 and CDR2: KGHSH and LQKENI. The CDR3 nucleotides read TGTGCCAGCTCACCACTACTAGCGGGCCTCACAGATACGCAGTATTTT. It encodes CASSPLLAGLTDTQYF.

This chain joins TRBV13 and TRBJ1-6; D may be TRBD1 (5 bases). Trimming stripped 5 bases from V and 3 bases from J, with 17 bases between. Germline lookup yields CDR1 PRHDT and CDR2 FYEKMQ (reference sequence). The CDR3 is 17 residues long. CDR3: CASSRKGSRDYNSPLHF. CDR3 DNA: TGTGCCAGCAGCCGAAAGGGTTCCAGGGACTATAATTCACCCCTCCACTTT.

The chain carries TRBV5-1 and TRBJ2-7; TRBD2 aligns across 9 bases. The J segment lost 6 bases and the V segment lost 4 bases, leaving 8 bases of the junction unmatched. The CDR3 is 14 amino acids. The germline CDR1 and CDR2 sequences are SGHRS and YFSETQ. The CDR3 DNA follows: TGCGCCAGCAGCCTGGGACTAGCCCGACCCGAGCAGTACTTC. Translating it yields CASSLGLARPEQYF.

This clone showed up just a few times. The chain is built from TRBV4-1 and TRBJ1-4; D gene ambiguous. The CDR3 consists of 14 residues. Germline V gene sequence: CDR1 MGHRA, CDR2 YSYEKL. V lost 1 base to trimming and J lost 5 bases, with 8 bases between them. CDR3 bases: TGCGCCAGCAGCCAAGGGGAGAGGAATGAAAAACTGTTTTTT. Amino acids: CASSQGERNEKLFF.

J is TRBJ2-5 and V is TRBV5-1, with D possibly being TRBD2 (7 bases). This CDR3 contains 17 residues. V lost 4 bases to trimming and J lost 0 bases, with 19 bases between them. CDR1 and CDR2 (germline): SGHRS, YFSETQ. CDR3 nucleotide sequence: TGCGCCAGCAGCCCCGGAATCGCGGGGGCTAACCAAGAGACCCAGTACTTC. This sequence encodes CASSPGIAGANQETQYF.

V gene TRBV27 combines with J gene TRBJ2-3, with 11 positions matching TRBD2. Germline CDR1 MNHEY, CDR2 SMNVEV (reference sequence). This CDR3 region has 14 residues. V shed 5 bases and J 5 bases; nucleotides not matched to a gene: 3. The chain's CDR3 is CASSPGTSGDTQYF. The CDR3 region has the DNA TGTGCCAGCAGTCCGGGGACTAGCGGAGATACGCAGTATTTT.

A remark on this clone: The junction differs from germline at one of its ends, possibly a read error. The chain links TRBV5-5 to TRBJ2-5; 8 nucleotides line up with TRBD1. Germline values: CDR1 SGHKS, CDR2 YYEKEE (reference sequence). The CDR3 runs to 14 residues. CDR3 coding DNA: TGTGCCAGCAGCACGACAGGGGCCTCACGATCGGAAGACTTC. This translates into CASSTTGASRSEDF. Filled out from reference TRBV5-5 and TRBJ2-5, the complete variable domain reads DAGVTQSPTHLIKTRGQQVTLRCSPISGHKSVSWYQQVLGQGPQFIFQYYEKEERGRGNFPDRFSARQFPNYSSELNVNALLLGDSALYLCASSTTGASRSEDFGPGTRLLVL.

The chain is built from TRBV11-2 and TRBJ2-7; TRBD1 is a possible D gene (5 bases). The CDR3 extends over 11 amino acids. Germline loops: CDR1 SGHAT, CDR2 FQNNGV. V was cut by 6 bases and J by 5 bases, with 8 bases left in between. Written as DNA, the CDR3 is TGTGCCAGCAGTTGGGGCCACGAGCAGTACTTC. Residues: CASSWGHEQYF.

This chain links TRBV12-5 with TRBJ2-2; D unresolved. Germline loops: CDR1 LGHNT, CDR2 FRNRAP. V gave up 2 bases and J gave up 1 base, with 2 bases separating them. The CDR3 loop spans 13 amino acids. DNA of the CDR3: TGTGCTAGTGGTTTGCTGAACACCGGGGAGCTGTTTTTT. This gives the protein CASGLLNTGELFF.